Here is one T cell receptor (beta chain) with its context. Clones were read by immunoSEQ multiplex PCR, and TCRdb kept only the in-frame ones, dropping some. The sample has some 57,000 clones, 97% seen once. Trimming removed 0 bases from V and 5 bases from J, with 11 bases in between. CDR1 and CDR2 from the germline V gene are SGHRS and YFSETQ. The CDR3 loop spans 14 amino acids. This record comes from a study of technical replicates of blood from several donors. The specimen sequenced was T cells isolated from PBMCs. This sequence joins TRBV5-1 and TRBJ2-5; TRBD2 might be the D (6 bases). The receptor comes from a human donor in good health. The CDR3 DNA reads as TGCGCCAGCAGCTTGGTTGCTCTAGCGGAGACCCAGTACTTC. The encoded protein is CASSLVALAETQYF.